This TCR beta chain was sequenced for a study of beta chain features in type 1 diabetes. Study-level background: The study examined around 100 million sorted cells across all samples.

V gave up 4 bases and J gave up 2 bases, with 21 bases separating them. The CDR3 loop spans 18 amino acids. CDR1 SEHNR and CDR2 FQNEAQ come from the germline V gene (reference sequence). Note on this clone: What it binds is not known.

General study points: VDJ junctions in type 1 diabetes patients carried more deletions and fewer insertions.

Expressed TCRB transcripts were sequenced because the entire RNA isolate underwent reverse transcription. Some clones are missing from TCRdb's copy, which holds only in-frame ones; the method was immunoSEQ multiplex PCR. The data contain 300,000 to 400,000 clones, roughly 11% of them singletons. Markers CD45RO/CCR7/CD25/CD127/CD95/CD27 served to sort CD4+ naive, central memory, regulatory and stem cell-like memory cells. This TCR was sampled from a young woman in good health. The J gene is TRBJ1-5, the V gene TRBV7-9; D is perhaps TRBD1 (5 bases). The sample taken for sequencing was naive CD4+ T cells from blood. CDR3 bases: TGTGCCAGCAGCTCAAGCCTCGAAGGGGCTCCGGGCAATCAGCCCCAGCATTTT. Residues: CASSSSLEGAPGNQPQHF.